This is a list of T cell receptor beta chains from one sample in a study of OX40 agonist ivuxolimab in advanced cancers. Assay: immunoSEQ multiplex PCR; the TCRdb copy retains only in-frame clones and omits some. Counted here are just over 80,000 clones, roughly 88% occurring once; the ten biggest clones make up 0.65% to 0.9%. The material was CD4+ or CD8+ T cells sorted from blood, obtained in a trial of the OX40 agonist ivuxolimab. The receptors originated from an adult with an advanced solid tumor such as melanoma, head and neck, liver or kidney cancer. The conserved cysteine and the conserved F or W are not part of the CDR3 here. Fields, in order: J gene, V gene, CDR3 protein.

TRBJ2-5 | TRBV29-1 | SVDSGSGETQY
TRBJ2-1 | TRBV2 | ASSEAGQVSGLF
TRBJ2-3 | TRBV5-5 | ASHRDSATDTQY
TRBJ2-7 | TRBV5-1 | ASSLEGQSQY
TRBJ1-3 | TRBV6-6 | ASSPPGPGNTIY
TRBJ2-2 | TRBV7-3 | ASSLFPTGELF
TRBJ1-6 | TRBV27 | ASSPRDGRRSPLH
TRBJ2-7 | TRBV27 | ASSLREDYEQY
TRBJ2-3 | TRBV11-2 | ASSHGTGGLDTQY
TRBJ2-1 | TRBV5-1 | ASSFSSGSYNEQF
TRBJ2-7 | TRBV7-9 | ASSYLNRDRAYEQY
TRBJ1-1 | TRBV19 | ASSPQMGTEAF
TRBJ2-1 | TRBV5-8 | ASSLWTSGSAVYNEQF
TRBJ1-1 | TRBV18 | ASSPSNTEAF
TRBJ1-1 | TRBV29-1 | SVEDRRWALNTEAF
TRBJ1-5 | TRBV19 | ASSRSQASNQPQH
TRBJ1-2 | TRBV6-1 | ASSERTFYGYT
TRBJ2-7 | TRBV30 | AWSKSGNYEQY
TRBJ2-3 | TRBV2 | ASSEVGNADTQY
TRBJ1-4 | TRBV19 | ASKPQGANEKLF
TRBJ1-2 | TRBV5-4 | ASSQDRGGGYT
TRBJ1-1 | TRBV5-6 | ASSESLGGRRNTEAF
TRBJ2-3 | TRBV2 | ASKAGGASTDTQY
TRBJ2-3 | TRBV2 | ASSAGSGRADTQY
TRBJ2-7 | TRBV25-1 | ASSHSRGGEVYEQY
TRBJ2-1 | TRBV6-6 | ASSYRGEQF
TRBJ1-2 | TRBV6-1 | ASNRDRGANGYT
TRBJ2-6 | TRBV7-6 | ASSLFRGGSSGANVLT
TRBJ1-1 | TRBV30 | ACLGGASLNTEAF
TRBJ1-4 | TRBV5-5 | ASSFTGPLNEKLF
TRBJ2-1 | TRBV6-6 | ASRSLAGESEQF
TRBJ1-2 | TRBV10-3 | AISVQVHYGYT
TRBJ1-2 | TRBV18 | ASSPGQDIYGYT
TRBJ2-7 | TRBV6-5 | ASGEGFGEQY
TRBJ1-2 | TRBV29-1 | SVGAEGMHYGYT
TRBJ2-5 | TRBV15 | ATSRDLGAETQY
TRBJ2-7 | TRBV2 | ATGLAGGGPYEQY